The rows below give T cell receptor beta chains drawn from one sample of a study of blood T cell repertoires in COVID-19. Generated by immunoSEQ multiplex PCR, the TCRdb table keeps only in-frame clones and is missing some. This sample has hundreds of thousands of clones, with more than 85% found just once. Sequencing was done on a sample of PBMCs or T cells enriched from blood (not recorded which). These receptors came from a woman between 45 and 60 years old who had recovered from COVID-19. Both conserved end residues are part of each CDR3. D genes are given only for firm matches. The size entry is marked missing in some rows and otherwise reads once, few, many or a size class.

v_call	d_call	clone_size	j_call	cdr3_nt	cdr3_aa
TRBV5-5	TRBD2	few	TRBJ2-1	TGTGCCAGCAGCTCAAAAATGGGGACTAGCGGGAGGGTTTGGCACAATGAGCAGTTCTTC	CASSSKMGTSGRVWHNEQFF
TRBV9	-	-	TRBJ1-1	TGTGCCAGCAGCTCCGAGGTGGGCACTGAAGCTTTCTTT	CASSSEVGTEAFF
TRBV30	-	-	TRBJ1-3	TGTGCCTGGACCCCCGGGACACAGCGGAACACCATATATTTT	CAWTPGTQRNTIYF
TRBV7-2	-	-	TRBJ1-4	TGTGCCAGCAGCTTAGATCGCAGCGTTGAAAAACTGTTTTTT	CASSLDRSVEKLFF
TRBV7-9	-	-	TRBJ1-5	TGTGCCAGCAGCTTAAAGGGGTCGGGTCAGCCCCAGCATTTT	CASSLKGSGQPQHF
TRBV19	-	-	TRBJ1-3	TGTGCCAGTAGTCGACAGGCTCACTCTGGAAACACCATATATTTT	CASSRQAHSGNTIYF
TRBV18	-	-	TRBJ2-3	TGTGCCAGCTCACCAAGTGCGGGGGCGGATCTGAGGCAGTATTTT	CASSPSAGADLRQYF
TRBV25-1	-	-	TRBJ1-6	TGTGCCAGCAGTGAAAGAGGGCTTAATTCACCCCTCCACTTT	CASSERGLNSPLHF
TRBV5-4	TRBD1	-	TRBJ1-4	TGTGCCAGCAGCCTACAGGGGGCGGATGAAAAACTGTTTTTT	CASSLQGADEKLFF
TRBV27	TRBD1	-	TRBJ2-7	TGTGCCAGCAGTTTACAACAGGGGGCCTCCTACGAGCAGTACTTC	CASSLQQGASYEQYF
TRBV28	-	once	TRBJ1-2	TGTGCCAGCAGTACGACAGATCGACGGGCCTTCCATGATGGCTACACCTTC	CASSTTDRRAFHDGYTF
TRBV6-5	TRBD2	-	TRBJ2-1	TGTGCCAGCAGTTACCTAGCGGCCAATGAGCAGTTCTTC	CASSYLAANEQFF
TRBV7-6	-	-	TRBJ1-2	TGTGCCAGCAGCTTACGTGGGCGTTCCAAGTATGGCTACACCTTC	CASSLRGRSKYGYTF
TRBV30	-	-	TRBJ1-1	TGTGCCTGGAGTGATGCAGAGGGAACTTTCTTT	CAWSDAEGTFF
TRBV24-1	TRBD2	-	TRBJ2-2	TGTGCCACCAGTGATTCCTCCGGGACTAGCGCAACCGGGGAGCTGTTTTTT	CATSDSSGTSATGELFF
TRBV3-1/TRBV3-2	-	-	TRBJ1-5	TGTGCCAGCAGCCCAGGCGGGGGGCAACAGCCCCAGCATTTT	CASSPGGGQQPQHF
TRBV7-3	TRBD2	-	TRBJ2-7	TGTGCCAGCAGCCCGACTAGCGGTTCCTACGAGCAGTACTTC	CASSPTSGSYEQYF
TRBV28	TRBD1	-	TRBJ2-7	TGTGCCAGCAGTTCACCCGGGACAGGGGGCGGCTACGAGCAGTACTTC	CASSSPGTGGGYEQYF
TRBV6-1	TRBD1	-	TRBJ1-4	TGTGCCAGCAGTTCCACAGGGGGTTCGGGTGAAAAACTGTTTTTT	CASSSTGGSGEKLFF
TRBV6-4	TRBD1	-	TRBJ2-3	TGTGCCAGCAGCAACCTCCAGGGGGCAGGCACAGATACGCAGTATTTT	CASSNLQGAGTDTQYF
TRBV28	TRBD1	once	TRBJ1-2	TGTGCCAGCAGTTTGCCCCCAGGGGGAAGAGGTGGCTACACCTTC	CASSLPPGGRGGYTF
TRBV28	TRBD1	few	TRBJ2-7	TGTGCCAGCAGTACAATGGACAGGGGGTTCTCCTACGAGCAGTACTTC	CASSTMDRGFSYEQYF
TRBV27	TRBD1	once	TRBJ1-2	TGTGCCAGCAGTGCCCGACAGGGAGGCTATGGCTACACCTTC	CASSARQGGYGYTF
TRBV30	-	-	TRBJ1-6	TGTGCCTGGGAAAATCAGGGGAATTCACCCCTCCACTTT	CAWENQGNSPLHF
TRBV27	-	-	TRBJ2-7	TGTGCCAGTAGGGGGGGCGAGCAGTACTTC	CASRGGEQYF
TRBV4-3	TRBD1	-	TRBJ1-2	TGCGCCAGCAGCCCAGGCCTTGGACAGGGAGCATATGGCTACACCTTC	CASSPGLGQGAYGYTF
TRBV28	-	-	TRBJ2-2	TGTGCCAGCAGTTCCTCGACTAGAAACACCGGGGAGCTGTTTTTT	CASSSSTRNTGELFF
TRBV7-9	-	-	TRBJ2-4	TGTGCCAGCAGCTTAGCGTACCAGCGGACAGCCAAAAACATTCAGTACTTC	CASSLAYQRTAKNIQYF
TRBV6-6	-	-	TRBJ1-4	TGTGCCAGCAGTATGGTCCTTAGCGCGGGTGAAAAACTGTTTTTT	CASSMVLSAGEKLFF
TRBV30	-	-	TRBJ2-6	TGTGCCTGGAGCGGGAGCTCTGGGGCCAACGTCCTGACTTTC	CAWSGSSGANVLTF
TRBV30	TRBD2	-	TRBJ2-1	TGTGCCTGGAGTGTATCCAGCGGGATTTCTGAGCAGTTCTTC	CAWSVSSGISEQFF
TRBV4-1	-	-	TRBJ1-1	TGCGCCAGCAGCCAAGGCGATGAAGCTTTCTTT	CASSQGDEAFF
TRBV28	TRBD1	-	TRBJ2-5	TGTGCCAGCAGTTTCCTTTCGTGGACAGGGTCACAAGAGACCCAGTACTTC	CASSFLSWTGSQETQYF
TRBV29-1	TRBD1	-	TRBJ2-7	TGCAGCGTCCGGACAGGTACGGTTCCGTACGAGCAGTACTTC	CSVRTGTVPYEQYF
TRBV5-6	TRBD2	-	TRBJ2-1	TGTGCCAGCAGCCATATGACTAGCGGGAGTCCCTACAATGAGCAGTTCTTC	CASSHMTSGSPYNEQFF
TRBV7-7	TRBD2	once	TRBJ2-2	TGTGCTAGCAGCTTATCATCTAGCGGGAAAAGTACCGGGGAGCTGTTTTTT	CASSLSSSGKSTGELFF
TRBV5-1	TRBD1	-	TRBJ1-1	TGCGCCAGCAGCCCAAGACAGGGGTCCTCTGAAGCTTTCTTT	CASSPRQGSSEAFF
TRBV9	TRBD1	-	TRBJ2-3	TGTGCCAGCAGCGCAGCCGGGACAGGGACCACAGATACGCAGTATTTT	CASSAAGTGTTDTQYF
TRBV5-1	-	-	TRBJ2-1	TGCGCCAGCAGCCTCAGGGTAAGCTCCTACAATGAGCAGTTCTTC	CASSLRVSSYNEQFF
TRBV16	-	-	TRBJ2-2	TGTGCCAGCAGCCACGAGAACAGGGTTGGCACCGGGGAGCTGTTTTTT	CASSHENRVGTGELFF
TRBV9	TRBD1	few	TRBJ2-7	TGTGCCAGCAGCGTAGATCAGGGGGTCTACGAGCAGTACTTC	CASSVDQGVYEQYF
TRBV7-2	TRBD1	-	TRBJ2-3	TGTGCCAGCAGCCCGAGACAGGGCTTCCCCACAGATACGCAGTATTTT	CASSPRQGFPTDTQYF
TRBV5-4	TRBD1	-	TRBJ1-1	TGTGCCAGCAGACGGGACAGTTTCATGAACACTGAAGCTTTCTTT	CASRRDSFMNTEAFF
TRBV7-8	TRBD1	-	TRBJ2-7	TGTGCCAGCAGCGGGACAGGCCATAAGTACTTC	CASSGTGHKYF
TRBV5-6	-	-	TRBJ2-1	TGTGCCAGCAGCTTGGGTCTGCGGAACTACAATGAGCAGTTCTTC	CASSLGLRNYNEQFF
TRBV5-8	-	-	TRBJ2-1	TGTGCCAGCAGCGTGACAGTGAAGGGATACAATGAGCAGTTCTTC	CASSVTVKGYNEQFF
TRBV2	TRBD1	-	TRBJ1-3	TGTGCCAGCAGGGCCGGGACAGCTGGAAACACCATATATTTT	CASRAGTAGNTIYF
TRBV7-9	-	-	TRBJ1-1	TGTGCCAGCACCACAACTTCTAGGGGCACTGAAGCTTTCTTT	CASTTTSRGTEAFF
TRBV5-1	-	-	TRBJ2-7	TGCGCCAGCAGTCCCGGGGGCTACGAGCAGTACTTC	CASSPGGYEQYF